This TCR beta chain was retrieved from a study of cytotoxic CD8 clonotypes in ibrutinib-treated CLL. Across the whole study: The taking of response samples occurred after a median about 13 months of treatment, with a range of 6 to 36.

Regarding the study as a whole: Public clonotypes occurred uncommonly; on treatment, they contracted or remained stable. Timing of sampling differed between sustained-remission and progressing patients.

The table came from immunoSEQ multiplex PCR; TCRdb's copy has only in-frame clones and leaves some out. The repertoire has some 350,000 clones, over 55% of them found once; the top ten carry roughly 6%. In germline, CDR1 is WSHSY, CDR2 SAAADI. CDR3 length: 15 amino acids. The V and J ends lost 6 bases and 4 bases respectively, with 17 bases between them. In regard to this clone: Its cognate antigen is unknown.

The sequences come from PBMCs, collected after 36 months of ibrutinib treatment. The chain has TRBV10-2 and TRBJ2-3, with D perhaps TRBD1 (7 bases). This receptor was obtained from a human donor with chronic lymphocytic leukemia. CDR3 sequence reads: CASRVDREVADTQYF. CDR3 DNA sequence: TGCGCCAGCAGGGTCGACAGGGAGGTGGCAGATACGCAGTATTTT.